A selection of T cell receptor beta chains follows, all from one sample in a study of blood T cell repertoires in COVID-19. Assay used: immunoSEQ multiplex PCR; TCRdb lists only in-frame clones, some missing. Among fewer than 250,000 clones listed, about nine tenths were seen once. Source material: peripheral blood. The receptor set was obtained from a man aged 30 to 39 with acute or convalescent COVID-19. The CDR3 runs from the conserved cysteine through the conserved F or W. The D gene is left open where the match is weak.

v_gene	j_gene	d_gene	CDR3aa	CDR3nt
TRBV3-1/TRBV3-2	TRBJ2-7	TRBD2	CASSSGRAPDEQYF	TGTGCCAGCAGCTCCGGGAGGGCCCCAGACGAGCAGTACTTC
TRBV5-1	TRBJ2-7	TRBD1	CASSLGTVNIYEQYF	TGCGCCAGCAGCTTAGGGACAGTAAATATCTACGAGCAGTACTTC
TRBV2	TRBJ2-7	TRBD2	CASSEWTSGGTTYEQYF	TGTGCCAGCAGTGAATGGACTAGCGGGGGGACCACCTACGAGCAGTACTTC
TRBV19	TRBJ1-2	NA	CASSIDPSNYGYTF	TGTGCCAGTAGTATAGATCCCAGTAACTATGGCTACACCTTC
TRBV18	TRBJ1-2	TRBD1	CASSPGQGAYYGYTF	TGTGCCAGCTCACCCGGACAGGGGGCATACTATGGCTACACCTTC
TRBV5-5	TRBJ1-5	NA	CASSRGDQPQHF	TGTGCCAGCAGCCGCGGGGATCAGCCCCAGCATTTT
TRBV19	TRBJ2-1	NA	CAAGFYNEQFF	TGTGCCGCGGGGTTCTACAATGAGCAGTTCTTC
TRBV19	TRBJ2-5	TRBD2	CASSNSGIQTQYF	TGTGCCAGTAGTAACAGCGGGATACAGACCCAGTACTTC
TRBV2	TRBJ1-1	TRBD1	CASTLTGVNTEAFF	TGTGCCAGCACCTTGACAGGGGTGAACACTGAAGCTTTCTTT
TRBV4-1	TRBJ1-5	NA	CASSHRQANQPQHF	TGCGCCAGCAGCCATCGGCAGGCCAATCAGCCCCAGCATTTT